The rows below give T cell receptor beta chains drawn from one sample of a study of regulatory T cells in long-lasting Graves disease. TCRdb called the multiplex PCR reads again in MiXCR, with one record for every CDR3 protein. The sample gives 200,000 to 250,000 distinct CDR3 sequences, 20% of which show up once; about 15% is in the top ten. This sample comprised peripheral blood mononuclear cells (PBMCs), obtained at new diagnosis, from a patient treated with antithyroid drugs. The source of these receptors is a female donor with Graves disease. CDR3s include the opening cysteine and the closing phenylalanine or tryptophan. The order of the fields is J gene, clone size, D gene, CDR3 length, V gene, CDR3 protein, CDR3 DNA. D genes are given only for firm matches. Clone size is stated in some rows and not others, as once, few, many or a class when expanded.

>TRBJ1-4|many|TRBD1|16|TRBV7-9
CASSFSPGTGAGKLFF
TGTGCCAGCAGTTTCTCTCCCGGGACAGGGGCGGGAAAACTGTTTTTT
>TRBJ2-3|many|TRBD2|14|TRBV9
CASSPGLEADTQYF
TGTGCCAGCAGCCCGGGACTAGAGGCAGATACGCAGTATTTT
>TRBJ2-1|many|NA|13|TRBV11-2
CASSLARGHEQFF
TGTGCCAGCAGCTTAGCGCGGGGGCATGAGCAGTTCTTC
>TRBJ1-5|NA|NA|14|TRBV6-1
CASSEVFRNQPQHF
TGTGCCAGCAGTGAAGTTTTTAGGAATCAGCCCCAGCATTTT
>TRBJ2-1|many|TRBD2|16|TRBV9
CASSATGTSGYNEQFF
TGTGCCAGCAGCGCTACCGGGACTAGCGGCTACAATGAGCAGTTCTTC
>TRBJ1-2|many|NA|15|TRBV6-1
CASSEVGQLSYGYTF
TGTGCCAGCAGTGAAGTCGGGCAGCTCTCCTATGGCTACACCTTC
>TRBJ1-5|NA|TRBD1|15|TRBV7-2
CASSFEQGENQPQHF
TGTGCCAGCAGCTTCGAACAGGGGGAGAATCAGCCCCAGCATTTT
>TRBJ2-3|many|NA|15|TRBV11-2
CASSAGQKNTDTQYF
TGTGCCAGCAGCGCGGGACAGAAAAACACAGATACGCAGTATTTT
>TRBJ1-4|many|NA|14|TRBV20-1
CSARPQEVNEKLFF
TGCAGTGCTAGACCACAGGAAGTGAATGAAAAACTGTTTTTT
>TRBJ1-1|once|TRBD1|14|TRBV7-2
CASSQRQGYTEAFF
TGTGCCAGCAGCCAGAGACAGGGATACACTGAAGCTTTCTTT
>TRBJ2-1|NA|TRBD2|18|TRBV27
CASSFYSGMTSGDNEQFF
TGTGCCAGCAGTTTTTATAGTGGGATGACTAGCGGAGACAATGAGCAGTTCTTC
>TRBJ2-5|NA|TRBD1|15|TRBV15
CATSRDGGQQETQYF
TGTGCCACCAGCAGAGATGGGGGACAGCAAGAGACCCAGTACTTC
>TRBJ1-1|many|NA|13|TRBV20-1
CSARGGMNTEAFF
TGCAGTGCTAGAGGGGGAATGAACACTGAAGCTTTCTTT
>TRBJ2-5|many|NA|14|TRBV29-1
CSVESEDWEETQYF
TGCAGCGTTGAATCGGAGGACTGGGAAGAGACCCAGTACTTC
>TRBJ1-3|NA|TRBD1|17|TRBV20-1
CSAPDREGIGAGNTIYF
TGCAGTGCCCCGGACAGGGAGGGGATAGGTGCTGGAAACACCATATATTTT
>TRBJ2-1|many|NA|13|TRBV11-2
CASSFSRVAEQFF
TGTGCCAGCAGCTTCTCTCGGGTGGCGGAGCAGTTCTTC
>TRBJ2-7|many|TRBD2|16|TRBV11-3
CASSLEGFSGAYEQYF
TGTGCCAGCAGCTTAGAGGGGTTTAGCGGGGCCTACGAGCAGTACTTC
>TRBJ2-3|many|NA|15|TRBV9
CASSVSSSPRDTQYF
TGTGCCAGCAGCGTAAGCAGTAGTCCTCGGGATACGCAGTATTTT
>TRBJ1-1|many|NA|13|TRBV15
CATSRDRGQGAFF
TGTGCCACCAGCAGAGACAGGGGACAAGGGGCTTTCTTT
>TRBJ2-7|many|NA|16|TRBV20-1
CSAGTGDLGPFYEQYF
TGCAGTGCTGGCACCGGGGACCTAGGCCCCTTCTACGAGCAGTACTTC
>TRBJ1-1|many|NA|12|TRBV3-1
CASSQVDTEAFF
TGTGCCAGCAGCCAAGTGGACACTGAAGCTTTCTTT
>TRBJ1-6|few|NA|13|TRBV2
CASSWGRDSPLHF
TGTGCCAGCAGTTGGGGTCGGGATTCACCCCTCCACTTT
>TRBJ2-7|many|TRBD1|16|TRBV28
CASSSTGTGISYEQYF
TGTGCCAGCAGTTCAACCGGGACAGGAATCTCCTACGAGCAGTACTTC
>TRBJ1-1|few|NA|12|TRBV6-1
CASSERGSEAFF
TGTGCCAGCAGTGAAAGGGGTTCTGAAGCTTTCTTT
>TRBJ1-5|many|NA|16|TRBV2
CASSPRRKGVGQPQHF
TGTGCCAGCAGCCCAAGGAGGAAAGGGGTTGGTCAGCCCCAGCATTTT
>TRBJ2-1|NA|NA|15|TRBV9
CASSGWATKNNERFF
TGTGCCAGCAGCGGCTGGGCAACGAAAAACAATGAGCGGTTCTTC
>TRBJ2-2|many|TRBD2|18|TRBV27
CASSLTSGGRASIGELFF
TGTGCCAGCAGTTTAACTTCCGGCGGGAGGGCCTCAATCGGGGAGCTGTTTTTT
>TRBJ2-5|many|NA|14|TRBV20-1
CSARSTLGTETQYF
TGCAGTGCTAGATCGACCCTAGGGACGGAGACCCAGTACTTC
>TRBJ1-6|many|NA|14|TRBV10-3
CAISETARDSPLHF
TGTGCCATCAGTGAGACGGCCCGGGATTCACCCCTCCACTTT
>TRBJ2-1|many|NA|13|TRBV19
CASHTEWDNEQFF
TGTGCCAGTCACACGGAATGGGACAATGAGCAGTTCTTC
>TRBJ2-7|NA|NA|14|TRBV19
CASSIVAEVGEQYF
TGTGCCAGTAGTATAGTGGCAGAGGTTGGGGAGCAGTACTTC
>TRBJ2-1|many|NA|12|TRBV15
CATGRELNEQFF
TGTGCCACGGGCAGGGAGTTGAATGAGCAGTTCTTC
>TRBJ2-1|many|NA|12|TRBV20-1
CSAGPTGDEQFF
TGCAGTGCTGGACCCACCGGCGATGAGCAGTTCTTC
>TRBJ2-1|many|TRBD1|19|TRBV6-2/TRBV6-3
CASSYSKVSGTGFDNEQFF
TGTGCCAGCAGTTACTCGAAGGTCTCCGGGACAGGGTTCGACAATGAGCAGTTCTTC
>TRBJ2-3|many|TRBD2|15|TRBV20-1
CSATELGLATDTQYF
TGCAGTGCTACGGAGTTGGGACTAGCTACAGATACGCAGTATTTT
>TRBJ2-5|NA|NA|14|TRBV11-2
CASSLDGIGETQYF
TGTGCCAGCAGCTTAGACGGCATCGGGGAGACCCAGTACTTC
>TRBJ2-5|few|TRBD2|16|TRBV19
CATKEILAGGRETQYF
TGTGCTACTAAGGAAATCTTAGCGGGAGGTCGAGAGACCCAGTACTTC